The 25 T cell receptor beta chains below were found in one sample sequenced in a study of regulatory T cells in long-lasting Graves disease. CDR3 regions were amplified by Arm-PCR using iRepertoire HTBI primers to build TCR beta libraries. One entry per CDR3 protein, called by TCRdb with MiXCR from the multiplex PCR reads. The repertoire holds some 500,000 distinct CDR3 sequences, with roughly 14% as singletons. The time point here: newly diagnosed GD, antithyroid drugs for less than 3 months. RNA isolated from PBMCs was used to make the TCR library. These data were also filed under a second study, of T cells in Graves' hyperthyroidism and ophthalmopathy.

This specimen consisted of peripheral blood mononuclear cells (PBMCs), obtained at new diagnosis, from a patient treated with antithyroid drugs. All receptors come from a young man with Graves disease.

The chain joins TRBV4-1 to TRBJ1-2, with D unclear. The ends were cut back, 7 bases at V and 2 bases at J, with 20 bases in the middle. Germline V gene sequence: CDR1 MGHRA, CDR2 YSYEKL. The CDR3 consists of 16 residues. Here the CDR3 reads CASTRTDGPFNYGYTF. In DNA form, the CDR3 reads TGCGCCAGCACTCGAACGGACGGCCCTTTCAACTATGGCTACACCTTC.

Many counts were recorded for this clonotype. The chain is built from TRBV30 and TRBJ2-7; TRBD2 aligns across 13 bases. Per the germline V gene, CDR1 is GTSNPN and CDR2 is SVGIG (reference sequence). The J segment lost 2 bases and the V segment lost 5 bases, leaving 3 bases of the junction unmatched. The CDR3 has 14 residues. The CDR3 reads CAWQTSGRAYEQYF. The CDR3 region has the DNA TGTGCCTGGCAAACTAGCGGGAGGGCCTACGAGCAGTACTTC.

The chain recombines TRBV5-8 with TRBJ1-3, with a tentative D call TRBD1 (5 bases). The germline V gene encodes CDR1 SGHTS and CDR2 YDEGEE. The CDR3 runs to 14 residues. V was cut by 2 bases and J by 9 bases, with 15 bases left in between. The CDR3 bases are TGTGCCAGCAGCTTTCGACAGTATGGAGTCACCATATATTTT. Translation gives CASSFRQYGVTIYF.

CDR3 region: CASSAGLAGTNEQFF. The CDR3 DNA follows: TGTGCCAGCAGTGCGGGACTAGCGGGAACCAATGAGCAGTTCTTC. The chain combines TRBV6-2 or TRBV6-3 with TRBJ2-5, with 13 bases fitting TRBD2. The J call may be wrong; the DNA end is better matched by TRBJ2-1. CDR1 and CDR2 (germline): MNHEY, SVGEGT. CDR3 size: 15 residues.

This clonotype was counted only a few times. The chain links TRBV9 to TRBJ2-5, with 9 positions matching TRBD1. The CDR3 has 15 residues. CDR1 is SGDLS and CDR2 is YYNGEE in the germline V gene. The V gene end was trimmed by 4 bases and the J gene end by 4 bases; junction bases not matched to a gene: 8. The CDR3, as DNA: TGTGCCAGCAGCCTTGTCCCGGGACAGGGAGAGACCCAGTACTTC. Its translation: CASSLVPGQGETQYF.

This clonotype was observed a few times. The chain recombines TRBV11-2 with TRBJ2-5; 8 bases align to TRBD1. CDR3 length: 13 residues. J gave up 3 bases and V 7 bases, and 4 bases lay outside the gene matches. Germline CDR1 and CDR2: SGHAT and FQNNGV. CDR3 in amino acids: CASNLTGEETQYF. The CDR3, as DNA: TGTGCCAGCAATCTGACAGGGGAAGAGACCCAGTACTTC.

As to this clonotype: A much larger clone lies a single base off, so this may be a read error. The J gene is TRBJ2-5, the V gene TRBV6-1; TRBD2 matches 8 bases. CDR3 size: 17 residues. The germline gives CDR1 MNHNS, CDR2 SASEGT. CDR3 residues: CAGSHHNVWTSWETQYF. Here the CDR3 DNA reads TGTGCCGGCAGTCATCATAACGTATGGACTAGCTGGGAGACCCAGTACTTC.

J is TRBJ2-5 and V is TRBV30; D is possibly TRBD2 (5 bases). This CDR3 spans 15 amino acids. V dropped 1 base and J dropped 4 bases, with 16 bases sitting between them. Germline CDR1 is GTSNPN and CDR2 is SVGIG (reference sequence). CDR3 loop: CAWSGGGSAGETQYF. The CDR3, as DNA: TGTGCCTGGAGTGGGGGTGGTTCGGCGGGAGAGACCCAGTACTTC.

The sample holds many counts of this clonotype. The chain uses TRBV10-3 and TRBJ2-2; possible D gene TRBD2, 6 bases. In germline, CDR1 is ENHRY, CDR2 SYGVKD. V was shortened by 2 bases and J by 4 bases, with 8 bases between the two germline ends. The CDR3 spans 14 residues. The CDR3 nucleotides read TGTGCCATCAGTGAGCGGGAGTTCACCGGGGAGCTGTTTTTT. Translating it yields CAISEREFTGELFF.

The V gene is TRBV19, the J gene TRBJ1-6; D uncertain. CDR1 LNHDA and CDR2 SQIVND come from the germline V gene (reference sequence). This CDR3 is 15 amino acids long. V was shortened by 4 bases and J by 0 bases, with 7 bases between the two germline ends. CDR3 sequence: CASSTWGSYNSPLHF. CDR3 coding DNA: TGTGCCAGTAGTACTTGGGGCTCCTATAATTCACCCCTCCACTTT.

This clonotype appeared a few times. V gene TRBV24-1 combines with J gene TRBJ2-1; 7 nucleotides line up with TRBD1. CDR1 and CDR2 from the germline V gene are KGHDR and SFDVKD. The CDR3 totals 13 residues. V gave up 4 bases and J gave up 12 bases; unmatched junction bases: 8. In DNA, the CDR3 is TGTGCCACCAGTGACCCGACAGGGATGGGGCAGTTCTTC. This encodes CATSDPTGMGQFF.

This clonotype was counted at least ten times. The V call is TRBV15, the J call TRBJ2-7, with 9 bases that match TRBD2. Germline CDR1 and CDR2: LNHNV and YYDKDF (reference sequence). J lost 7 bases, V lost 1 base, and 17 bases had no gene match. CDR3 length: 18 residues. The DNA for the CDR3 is TGTGCCACCAGCAGAGGAGGACTTCGAGCGGGAGGTCGAGGGGAGCAGTACTTC. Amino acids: CATSRGGLRAGGRGEQYF. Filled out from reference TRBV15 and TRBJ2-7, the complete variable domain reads DAMVIQNPRYQVTQFGKPVTLSCSQTLNHNVMYWYQQKSSQAPKLLFHYYDKDFNNEADTPDNFQSRRPNTSFCFLDIRSPGLGDTAMYLCATSRGGLRAGGRGEQYFGPGTRLTVT.

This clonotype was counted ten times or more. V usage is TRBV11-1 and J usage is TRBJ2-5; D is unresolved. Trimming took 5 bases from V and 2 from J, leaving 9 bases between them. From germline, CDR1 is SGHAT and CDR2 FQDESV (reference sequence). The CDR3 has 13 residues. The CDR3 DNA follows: TGTGCCAGCAGCCCGGAACAGCAAGAGACCCAGTACTTC. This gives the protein CASSPEQQETQYF.

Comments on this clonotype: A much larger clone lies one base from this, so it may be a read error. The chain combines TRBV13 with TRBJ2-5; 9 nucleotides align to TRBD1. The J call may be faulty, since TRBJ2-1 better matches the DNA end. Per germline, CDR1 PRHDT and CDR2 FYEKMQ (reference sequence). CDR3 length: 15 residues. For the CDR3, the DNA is TGTGTCAGCAGCTTAGTCGGGACAGGGTCCAATGAGCAGTTCTTC. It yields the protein CVSSLVGTGSNEQFF.

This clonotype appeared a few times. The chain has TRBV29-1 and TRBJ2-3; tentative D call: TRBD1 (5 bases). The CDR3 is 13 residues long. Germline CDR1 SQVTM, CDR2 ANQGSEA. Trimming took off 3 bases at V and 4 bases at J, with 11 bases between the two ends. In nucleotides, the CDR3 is TGCAGCGTTGACAGGGATGTAGCAGATACGCAGTATTTT. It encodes CSVDRDVADTQYF.

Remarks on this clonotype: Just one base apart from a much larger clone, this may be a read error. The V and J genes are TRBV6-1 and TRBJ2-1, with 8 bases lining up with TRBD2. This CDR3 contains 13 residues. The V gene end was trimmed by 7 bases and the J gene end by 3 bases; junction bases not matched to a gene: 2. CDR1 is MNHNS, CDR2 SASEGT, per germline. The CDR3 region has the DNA TGTGCCAGCATCGGGGGGGTCTACAATGAGCAGTTCTTC. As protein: CASIGGVYNEQFF.

CDR3 sequence: CASSSGRTGGLTGELFF. CDR3 nucleotides: TGCGCCAGCAGCTCCGGGAGGACAGGGGGCCTCACCGGGGAGCTGTTTTTT. This chain joins TRBV5-1 and TRBJ2-2, with 11 bases fitting TRBD1. V lost 3 bases to trimming and J lost 4 bases; unmatched junction nucleotides: 8. The V gene's germline CDR1 is SGHRS and CDR2 YFSETQ. The CDR3 covers 17 residues. The entire variable domain, with the rest obtained from reference TRBV5-1 and TRBJ2-2, is as follows: KAGVTQTPRYLIKTRGQQVTLSCSPISGHRSVSWYQQTPGQGLQFLFEYFSETQRNKGNFPGRFSGRQFSNSRSEMNVSTLELGDSALYLCASSSGRTGGLTGELFFGEGSRLTVL.

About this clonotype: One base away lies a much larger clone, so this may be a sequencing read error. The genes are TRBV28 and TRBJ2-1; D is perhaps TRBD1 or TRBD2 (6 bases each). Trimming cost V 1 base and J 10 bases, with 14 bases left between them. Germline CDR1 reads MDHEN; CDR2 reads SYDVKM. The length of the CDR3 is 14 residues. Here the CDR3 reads CASSLLAQGREQFF. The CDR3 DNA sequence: TGTGCCAGCAGTTTATTAGCGCAGGGGAGGGAGCAGTTCTTC. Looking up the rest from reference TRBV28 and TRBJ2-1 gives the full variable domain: DVKVTQSSRYLVKRTGEKVFLECVQDMDHENMFWYRQDPGLGLRLIYFSYDVKMKEKGDIPEGYSVSREKKERFSLILESASTNQTSMYLCASSLLAQGREQFFGPGTRLTVL.

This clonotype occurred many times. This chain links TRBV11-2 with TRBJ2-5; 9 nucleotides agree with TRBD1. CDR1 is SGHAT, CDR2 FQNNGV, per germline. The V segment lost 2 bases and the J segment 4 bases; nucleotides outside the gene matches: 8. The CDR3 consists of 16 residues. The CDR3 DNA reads TGTGCCAGCAGCTTAACAACAGGGGGCGCGGGAGAGACCCAGTACTTC. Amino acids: CASSLTTGGAGETQYF.

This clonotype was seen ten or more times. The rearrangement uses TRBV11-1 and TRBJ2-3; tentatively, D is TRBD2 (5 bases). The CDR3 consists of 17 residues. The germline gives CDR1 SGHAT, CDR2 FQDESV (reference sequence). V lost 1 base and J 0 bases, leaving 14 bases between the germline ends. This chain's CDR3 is CASSLGEISSSTDTQYF. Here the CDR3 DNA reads TGTGCCAGCAGCTTAGGGGAGATTTCGTCTAGCACAGATACGCAGTATTTT.

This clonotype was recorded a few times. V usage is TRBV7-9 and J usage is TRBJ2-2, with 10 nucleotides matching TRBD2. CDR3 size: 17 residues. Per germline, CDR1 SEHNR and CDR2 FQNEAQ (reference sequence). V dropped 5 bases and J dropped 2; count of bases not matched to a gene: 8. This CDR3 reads CASSPIWTSGNTGELFF. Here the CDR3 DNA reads TGTGCCAGCAGCCCGATTTGGACTAGCGGAAACACCGGGGAGCTGTTTTTT.

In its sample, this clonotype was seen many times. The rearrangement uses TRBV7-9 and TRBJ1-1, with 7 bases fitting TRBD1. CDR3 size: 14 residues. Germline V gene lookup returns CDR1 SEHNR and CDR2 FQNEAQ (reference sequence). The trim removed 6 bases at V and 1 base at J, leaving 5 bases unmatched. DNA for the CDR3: TGTGCCAGCAGTCGGAGACAGGGGAACACTGAAGCTTTCTTT. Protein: CASSRRQGNTEAFF.

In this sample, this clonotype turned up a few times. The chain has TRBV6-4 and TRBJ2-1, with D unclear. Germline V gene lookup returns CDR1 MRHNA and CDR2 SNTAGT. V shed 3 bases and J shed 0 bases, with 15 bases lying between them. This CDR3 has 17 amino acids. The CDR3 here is CASSEGSTFSSYNEQFF. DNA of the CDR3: TGTGCCAGCAGTGAGGGCTCGACCTTTAGCTCCTACAATGAGCAGTTCTTC.

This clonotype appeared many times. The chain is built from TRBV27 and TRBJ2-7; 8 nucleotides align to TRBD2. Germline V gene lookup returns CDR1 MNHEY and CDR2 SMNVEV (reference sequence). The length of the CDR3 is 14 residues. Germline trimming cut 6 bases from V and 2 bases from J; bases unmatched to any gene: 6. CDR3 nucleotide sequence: TGTGCCAGCAGCCCAATAGCGGGACCCTACGAGCAGTACTTC. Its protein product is CASSPIAGPYEQYF.

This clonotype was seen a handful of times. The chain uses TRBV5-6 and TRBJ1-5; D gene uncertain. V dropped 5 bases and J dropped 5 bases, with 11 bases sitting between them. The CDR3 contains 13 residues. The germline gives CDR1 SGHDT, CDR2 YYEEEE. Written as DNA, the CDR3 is TGTGCCAGCAGTGATGGTACGGATCAGCCCCAGCATTTT. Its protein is CASSDGTDQPQHF.